This TCR beta chain was sequenced during a study of blood T cell repertoires in COVID-19. V lost 3 bases to trimming and J lost 0 bases, with 9 bases between them. Looked up from germline, CDR1 is LNHDA and CDR2 is SQIVND (reference sequence). The CDR3 totals 15 residues. The protocol was immunoSEQ multiplex PCR, while the TCRdb copy is restricted to in-frame clones and leaves out a portion. The table includes around 150,000 clones, roughly 80% detected once. This chain connects TRBV19 to TRBJ1-5; TRBD1 is a possible D gene (5 bases). The receptor was isolated from a man aged 65 to 85 with acute or convalescent COVID-19. The material sequenced was peripheral blood. CDR3 amino acids: CASSMGQTSNQPQHF. In nucleotides, the CDR3 is TGTGCCAGTAGTATGGGGCAGACTAGCAATCAGCCCCAGCATTTT.